This passage covers 11 T cell receptor beta chains from one sample sequenced in a study of cytomegalovirus exposure and HLA in healthy donors. Primers: 60 Vbeta forward and 13 Jbeta reverse. Clones were sequenced by immunoSEQ multiplex PCR, and TCRdb holds only the in-frame ones, with some missing. The table counts fewer than 85,000 clones; around 15% lies in the top ten. The sample was PBMCs. These TCRs come from a man between 45 and 60 years old in good health and CMV-seropositive.

The chain links TRBV27 to TRBJ1-1; D remains unclear. V lost 0 bases, J lost 3 bases, and 8 bases lay in between. This CDR3 is built from 14 residues. Per germline, CDR1 MNHEY and CDR2 SMNVEV (reference sequence). The CDR3, as DNA: TGTGCCAGCAGTTTATCGACATACTACACTGAAGCTTTCTTT. This codes for CASSLSTYYTEAFF.

The chain couples TRBV7-9 to TRBJ1-1; D gene uncertain. Germline-derived CDR1 and CDR2 are SEHNR and FQNEAQ (reference sequence). The length of the CDR3 is 13 residues. V shed 2 bases and J shed 3 bases, with 7 bases lying between them. Here the CDR3 DNA reads TGTGCCAGCAGCTTAAGCTTGGACACTGAAGCTTTCTTT. Protein: CASSLSLDTEAFF.

The V gene is TRBV28, the J gene TRBJ1-2, with 9 bases lining up with TRBD1. V dropped 8 bases and J dropped 6; count of bases not matched to a gene: 10. The germline CDR1 and CDR2 sequences are MDHEN and SYDVKM. This CDR3 is 14 amino acids long. The CDR3 sequence is CASVTSGQGHGYTF. CDR3 nucleotides: TGTGCCAGCGTGACCTCGGGACAGGGACATGGCTACACCTTC.

The chain couples TRBV29-1 to TRBJ2-1; TRBD2 aligns across 8 bases. With V trimmed by 7 bases and J by 3 bases, 8 bases remained unmatched. CDR1 is SQVTM and CDR2 is ANQGSEA in the germline V gene. The CDR3 loop spans 14 amino acids. For the CDR3, the DNA is TGCAGCGCGGCACGGGGGGGCGACTACAATGAGCAGTTCTTC. This gives the protein CSAARGGDYNEQFF.

This chain uses TRBV6-5 with TRBJ2-2; 9 bases are shared with TRBD1. The CDR3 is 13 residues long. Germline loops: CDR1 MNHEY, CDR2 SVGAGI. The V and J ends lost 11 bases and 7 bases, in that order; junction bases with no gene match: 8. The CDR3 is CAGGTGIGGELFF. The CDR3, as DNA: TGTGCCGGGGGGACAGGGATTGGCGGGGAGCTGTTTTTT.

The V call is TRBV4-1, the J call TRBJ1-2; 10 bases align to TRBD1. The CDR3 has 15 amino acids. The trim removed 7 bases at V and 2 bases at J, leaving 7 bases unmatched. Germline V CDR1 and CDR2: MGHRA, YSYEKL. In DNA form, the CDR3 reads TGCGCCAGCACCGACAGGGGGCGAACCAACTATGGCTACACCTTC. Its protein is CASTDRGRTNYGYTF.

J is TRBJ1-1 and V is TRBV4-1; 11 bases map to TRBD1. Germline V gives CDR1 MGHRA, CDR2 YSYEKL. V lost 4 bases to trimming and J lost 5 bases; unmatched junction nucleotides: 6. The length of the CDR3 is 15 residues. This chain's CDR3 is CASSLSDRGRTEAFF. The CDR3 bases are TGCGCCAGCAGCCTCTCGGACAGGGGGCGAACTGAAGCTTTCTTT.

The chain carries TRBV2 and TRBJ1-5; tentatively, D is TRBD1 (5 bases). Germline CDR1 and CDR2: SNHLY and FYNNEI. This CDR3 is 16 amino acids long. Trimming left V 7 bases short and J 1 base short, with 17 bases between. Here the CDR3 DNA reads TGTGCCAGCAAAGGAGTCAGGGTTACGAGCAATCAGCCCCAGCATTTT. Translation: CASKGVRVTSNQPQHF. Based on the CDR3 plus reference TRBV2 and TRBJ1-5, the full variable domain is EPEVTQTPSHQVTQMGQEVILRCVPISNHLYFYWYRQILGQKVEFLVSFYNNEISEKSEIFDDQFSVERPDGSNFTLKIRSTKLEDSAMYFCASKGVRVTSNQPQHFGDGTRLSIL.

The gene calls are TRBV5-4 and TRBJ1-1; weak D call: TRBD1 (6 bases). The CDR3 length is 14 residues. Between the trimmed V and J ends, which lost 1 base and 3 bases, there was a span of 10 bases. Germline CDR1 is SGHNT and CDR2 is YYREEE (reference sequence). The DNA of the CDR3 is TGTGCCAGCAGCTTGAGGGGGATTGACACTGAAGCTTTCTTT. Residues: CASSLRGIDTEAFF.

V and J are TRBV11-2 and TRBJ2-7; tentatively, D is TRBD2 (6 bases). The CDR3 is made up of 15 amino acids. Germline loops: CDR1 SGHAT, CDR2 FQNNGV. V shed 2 bases and J shed 4 bases, with 15 bases lying between them. In DNA, the CDR3 is TGTGCCAGCAGCTTACATGGACTAAGGGCATACGAGCAGTACTTC. Amino acid sequence: CASSLHGLRAYEQYF.

The chain has TRBV7-7 and TRBJ2-5, with 7 positions matching TRBD1. This CDR3 has 14 amino acids. Germline V CDR1 and CDR2: SSHAT, FNYEAQ (reference sequence). Losses at the gene ends were 3 bases for V and 2 bases for J; bases not matched to a gene: 3. CDR3 protein: CASSFSGGQETQYF. Here the CDR3 DNA reads TGTGCCAGCAGCTTTTCAGGGGGACAAGAGACCCAGTACTTC.